Following are 15 T cell receptor beta chains from one sample sequenced in a study of blood T cell repertoires in COVID-19. This table comes from immunoSEQ multiplex PCR, and its TCRdb copy is limited to in-frame clones, with some not included. The sample has 280,000 or so clones, less than 85% seen once. Sequencing input: PBMCs or T cells enriched from blood (not recorded which). The receptor source for this set is a woman between 45 and 65 years old who had recovered from COVID-19.

This sequence joins TRBV12-5 and TRBJ2-7; 10 bases align to TRBD2. V lost 9 bases, J lost 0 bases, and 5 bases stayed unmatched. The CDR3 is made up of 14 amino acids. CDR1 is LGHNT and CDR2 is FRNRAP in the germline V gene. This CDR3 reads CASLLAGYSYEQYF. For the CDR3, the DNA is TGTGCTAGCTTACTAGCGGGGTACTCCTACGAGCAGTACTTC.

The genes are TRBV15 and TRBJ1-6; 9 bases are a match to TRBD1. This CDR3 has 18 amino acids. The junction had 5 bases not matched to a gene; V was cut back by 1 base and J by 1 base. From germline, CDR1 is LNHNV and CDR2 YYDKDF (reference sequence). The CDR3 protein is CATSRAGTGTSYNSPLHF. CDR3 nucleotides: TGTGCCACCAGCAGAGCTGGGACAGGGACATCCTATAATTCACCCCTCCACTTT.

The rearrangement uses TRBV4-3 and TRBJ2-1; TRBD2 aligns across 12 bases. The CDR3 is 17 residues long. In germline, CDR1 is LGHNA, CDR2 YSLEER. The junction had 11 bases not matched to a gene; V was cut back by 4 bases and J by 7 bases. CDR3 bases: TGCGCCAGCAGCCGCGGGACTAGCGGGCCCTGGAGGAATGAGCAGTTCTTC. Translating it yields CASSRGTSGPWRNEQFF.

This clone was seen just once. The rearrangement links TRBV7-9 to TRBJ2-2; 8 nucleotides line up with TRBD2. J was trimmed by 6 bases and V by 3 bases; bases with no gene match: 9. The germline V gene encodes CDR1 SEHNR and CDR2 FQNEAQ (reference sequence). This CDR3 has 16 amino acids. DNA for the CDR3: TGTGCCAGCAGCTTTATGTGGGCGCGGGGGGCCGGGGAGCTGTTTTTT. Its protein product is CASSFMWARGAGELFF.

The chain couples TRBV6-2 or TRBV6-3 to TRBJ1-2; 10 nucleotides align to TRBD1. Trimming removed 5 bases from V and 8 bases from J; junction bases left unmatched: 5. Germline-derived CDR1 and CDR2 are MNHEY and SVGEGT. The CDR3 is made up of 13 amino acids. CDR3 in DNA: TGTGCCAGCAGTCTTTCGACAGGGGGCGGCTACACCTTC. As protein: CASSLSTGGGYTF.

CDR3 bases: TGTGCCAGCAGTCCCGGGACAGGGGGCCTAAACTATGGCTACACCTTC. Amino acid sequence: CASSPGTGGLNYGYTF. The chain employs TRBV2 and TRBJ1-2; 12 nucleotides match TRBD1. The V segment lost 5 bases and the J segment 2 bases; nucleotides outside the gene matches: 6. The CDR3 sequence is 16 residues long. Germline CDR1 is SNHLY and CDR2 is FYNNEI.

This sequence joins TRBV3-1 (or the pseudogene TRBV3-2) and TRBJ1-4; weak D call: TRBD1 (6 bases). Trimming cost V 0 bases and J 8 bases, with 16 bases left between them. Germline assignment: CDR1 LGHDT and CDR2 YNNKEL (reference sequence). This CDR3 has 16 amino acids. The CDR3 protein is CASSQDGTGLEEKLFF. CDR3 bases: TGTGCCAGCAGCCAAGATGGCACAGGGCTGGAAGAAAAACTGTTTTTT.

The chain recombines TRBV11-2 with TRBJ1-1; no reliable D call. CDR1 and CDR2 (germline): SGHAT, FQNNGV. The V and J ends lost 3 bases and 4 bases respectively, with 9 bases between them. This CDR3 contains 13 residues. The CDR3 region is CASSFSGSTEAFF. CDR3 nucleotides: TGTGCCAGCAGCTTTAGTGGGAGCACTGAAGCTTTCTTT.

The rearrangement joins TRBV6-6 to TRBJ2-7; TRBD1 is a possible D gene (6 bases). V lost 2 bases, J lost 0 bases, and 14 bases lay in between. Looked up from germline, CDR1 is MNHNY and CDR2 is SVGAGI (reference sequence). CDR3 size: 16 residues. This CDR3 is CASSYVGGKSSYEQYF. The CDR3 nucleotides read TGTGCCAGCAGTTACGTAGGGGGAAAAAGCTCCTACGAGCAGTACTTC.

J is TRBJ1-2 and V is TRBV28, with 8 bases aligning to TRBD1. This CDR3 has 14 residues. From germline, CDR1 is MDHEN and CDR2 SYDVKM. Germline trimming cut 6 bases from V and 4 bases from J; bases unmatched to any gene: 7. The DNA for the CDR3 is TGTGCCAGCAGCACTGCAGGGGGCGGCTATGGCTACACCTTC. This codes for CASSTAGGGYGYTF.

This chain joins TRBV6-2 or TRBV6-3 and TRBJ2-7; tentatively, D is TRBD2 (6 bases). V lost 3 bases, J lost 0 bases, and 15 bases lay in between. This CDR3 spans 16 amino acids. Germline CDR1 reads MNHEY; CDR2 reads SVGEGT. CDR3 sequence (DNA): TGTGCCAGCAGTTATCGGCGGGACCTAGCCTCCTACGAGCAGTACTTC. This encodes CASSYRRDLASYEQYF.

This chain uses TRBV7-9 with TRBJ1-2; TRBD1 might be the D (6 bases). Trimming took off 5 bases at V and 8 bases at J, with 21 bases between the two ends. The CDR3 length is 15 residues. Germline V gives CDR1 SEHNR, CDR2 FQNEAQ (reference sequence). CDR3 sequence: CASSQDSVFSGGYTF. The CDR3, as DNA: TGTGCCAGCAGCCAGGACAGCGTCTTCTCTGGGGGCTACACCTTC. Full variable domain (outside the CDR3, taken from reference TRBV7-9 and TRBJ1-2): DTGVSQNPRHKITKRGQNVTFRCDPISEHNRLYWYRQTLGQGPEFLTYFQNEAQLEKSRLLSDRFSAERPKGSFSTLEIQRTEQGDSAMYLCASSQDSVFSGGYTFGSGTRLTVV.

The V and J genes are TRBV30 and TRBJ2-7; D perhaps matches TRBD1 (5 bases). Trimming took off 5 bases at V and 3 bases at J, with 11 bases between the two ends. Looked up from germline, CDR1 is GTSNPN and CDR2 is SVGIG (reference sequence). There are 12 residues in the CDR3. Here the CDR3 reads CAWQPDSYEQYF. In DNA form, the CDR3 reads TGTGCCTGGCAACCAGACAGCTACGAGCAGTACTTC.

The CDR3 spells CASLNAGVGTEAFF. The CDR3, as DNA: TGTGCCAGCCTCAACGCAGGGGTTGGGACTGAAGCTTTCTTT. The chain joins TRBV19 to TRBJ1-1; possibly TRBD1 for D (6 bases). This CDR3 is built from 14 residues. V lost 9 bases, J lost 5 bases, and 19 bases lay in between. Germline lookup yields CDR1 LNHDA and CDR2 SQIVND (reference sequence). Variable domain in full (rest from reference TRBV19 and TRBJ1-1): DGGITQSPKYLFRKEGQNVTLSCEQNLNHDAMYWYRQDPGQGLRLIYYSQIVNDFQKGDIAEGYSVSREKKESFPLTVTSAQKNPTAFYLCASLNAGVGTEAFFGQGTRLTVV.

The chain carries TRBV18 and TRBJ2-5; tentative D call: TRBD1 (5 bases). Deletions cut 2 bases from V and 4 bases from J, with 8 bases between. CDR1 and CDR2 (germline): KGHSH, LQKENI. The CDR3 sequence is 13 residues long. Written as DNA, the CDR3 is TGTGCCAGCTCACCAAGTAGGGGAGAGACCCAGTACTTC. Translated: CASSPSRGETQYF.